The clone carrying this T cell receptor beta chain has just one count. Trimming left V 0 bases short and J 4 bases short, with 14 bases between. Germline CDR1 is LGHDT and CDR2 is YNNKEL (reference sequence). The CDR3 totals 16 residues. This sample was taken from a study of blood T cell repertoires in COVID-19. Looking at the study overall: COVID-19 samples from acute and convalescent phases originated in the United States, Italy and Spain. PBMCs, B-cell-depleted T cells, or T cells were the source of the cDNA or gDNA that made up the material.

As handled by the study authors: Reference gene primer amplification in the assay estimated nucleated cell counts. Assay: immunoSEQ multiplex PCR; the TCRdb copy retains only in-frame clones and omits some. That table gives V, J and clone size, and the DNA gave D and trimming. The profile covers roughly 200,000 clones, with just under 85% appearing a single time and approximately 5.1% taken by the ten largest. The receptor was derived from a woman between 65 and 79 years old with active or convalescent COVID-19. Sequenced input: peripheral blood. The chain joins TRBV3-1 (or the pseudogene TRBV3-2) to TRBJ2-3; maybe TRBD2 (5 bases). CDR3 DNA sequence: TGTGCCAGCAGCCAAGATGGGGTGAGGGTGCCAGATACGCAGTATTTT. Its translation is CASSQDGVRVPDTQYF.